Shown below are 12 T cell receptor beta chains from a single sample sequenced in a study of cytomegalovirus exposure and HLA in healthy donors. The PCR had 60 Vbeta and 13 Jbeta primers. Generated by immunoSEQ multiplex PCR, the TCRdb table keeps only in-frame clones and is missing some. The table shows roughly 200,000 clones, with around 74% occurring only once. The specimen sequenced was PBMCs. The receptors come from a male donor in good health and CMV-seronegative.

This chain links TRBV5-1 with TRBJ2-1; a weak D match, TRBD1 (5 bases). The CDR3 spans 13 residues. CDR1 is SGHRS and CDR2 is YFSETQ in the germline V gene. Trimming took 4 bases from V and 8 from J, leaving 13 bases between them. The CDR3 nucleotides read TGCGCCAGCAGCGCCTCCAGGGCGCATGAGCAGTTCTTC. This translates into CASSASRAHEQFF.

This chain uses TRBV4-1 with TRBJ2-5; 14 positions agree with TRBD2. CDR1 MGHRA and CDR2 YSYEKL come from the germline V gene. The CDR3 totals 15 residues. V was clipped by 4 bases and J by 11 bases; unmatched bases: 9. CDR3 nucleotide sequence: TGCGCCAGCAGCCTTGGGACTAGCGGGAGTCAGGAGCAGTACTTC. This encodes CASSLGTSGSQEQYF.

The chain joins TRBV11-2 to TRBJ2-3, with 8 bases that match TRBD2. The CDR3 is 16 residues long. Germline V gives CDR1 SGHAT, CDR2 FQNNGV. After removal of 2 bases from V and 4 bases from J, the junction contained 8 bases not matched to a gene. CDR3 DNA: TGTGCCAGCAGCTTAACGGGCGGGAGGCCTTCAGATACGCAGTATTTT. This translates into CASSLTGGRPSDTQYF.

This chain links TRBV29-1 with TRBJ2-7, with TRBD1 matching 7 bases. The CDR3 consists of 12 residues. Germline loops: CDR1 SQVTM, CDR2 ANQGSEA. The V and J ends lost 4 bases and 5 bases, in that order; junction bases with no gene match: 5. The CDR3, as DNA: TGCAGCGTTGGAAGTACAGGGGACGAGCAGTACTTC. It encodes CSVGSTGDEQYF.

This clone was recorded once. This sequence joins TRBV29-1 and TRBJ1-1; D unclear. The ends were cut back, 4 bases at V and 10 bases at J, with 19 bases in the middle. The CDR3 loop spans 13 amino acids. The germline V gene has CDR1 SQVTM and CDR2 ANQGSEA. The CDR3 DNA is TGCAGCGTTGTGAAATCAGGTTTTAAGCTAGCTTTCTTT. Protein sequence: CSVVKSGFKLAFF. Using reference TRBV29-1 and TRBJ1-1 for the parts outside the CDR3, the full variable domain is SAVISQKPSRDICQRGTSLTIQCQVDSQVTMMFWYRQQPGQSLTLIATANQGSEATYESGFVIDKFPISRPNLTFSTLTVSNMSPEDSSIYLCSVVKSGFKLAFFGQGTRLTVV.

The table lists this clone with a few counts. The chain joins TRBV19 to TRBJ2-5, with D maybe TRBD1 (5 bases). The CDR3 consists of 14 residues. Germline lookup yields CDR1 LNHDA and CDR2 SQIVND (reference sequence). The V end was cut by 2 bases, the J end by 5 bases, with 12 bases between. CDR3 sequence (DNA): TGTGCCAGTAGTATAAAGGGGCTATGGGAGACCCAGTACTTC. Translating it yields CASSIKGLWETQYF.

V and J are TRBV9 and TRBJ2-5; TRBD2 might be the D (6 bases). V was shortened by 0 bases and J by 2 bases, with 8 bases between the two germline ends. There are 14 residues in the CDR3. Germline loops: CDR1 SGDLS, CDR2 YYNGEE. This CDR3 reads CASSVGGRQETQYF. The DNA of the CDR3 is TGTGCCAGCAGCGTAGGGGGGAGGCAAGAGACCCAGTACTTC.

This clone occurred once. The chain carries TRBV6-5 and TRBJ2-3; 7 bases are a match to TRBD2. J lost 1 base, V lost 5 bases, and 3 bases had no gene match. The CDR3 covers 14 residues. The germline V gene encodes CDR1 MNHEY and CDR2 SVGAGI. CDR3 sequence reads: CASSSGAGTDTQYF. The CDR3 bases are TGTGCCAGCAGTAGCGGGGCGGGCACAGATACGCAGTATTTT.

The V call is TRBV15, the J call TRBJ1-5, with D unclear. CDR3 length: 14 residues. V lost 2 bases and J 4 bases, leaving 9 bases between the germline ends. CDR1 LNHNV and CDR2 YYDKDF come from the germline V gene (reference sequence). As DNA, the CDR3 is TGTGCCACCAGCAGATTAACGGGGAATCAGCCCCAGCATTTT. This gives the protein CATSRLTGNQPQHF.

The genes are TRBV18 and TRBJ1-3; D remains unclear. The CDR3 contains 16 residues. V was cut by 2 bases and J by 2 bases, with 13 bases left in between. CDR1 KGHSH and CDR2 LQKENI come from the germline V gene. CDR3 region: CASSPSSGIAGNTIYF. The CDR3 bases are TGTGCCAGCTCACCAAGTTCGGGAATCGCTGGAAACACCATATATTTT. Based on the CDR3 plus reference TRBV18 and TRBJ1-3, the full variable domain is NAGVMQNPRHLVRRRGQEARLRCSPMKGHSHVYWYRQLPEEGLKFMVYLQKENIIDESGMPKERFSAEFPKEGPSILRIQQVVRGDSAAYFCASSPSSGIAGNTIYFGEGSWLTVV.

The chain couples TRBV29-1 to TRBJ1-4, with D unclear. CDR1 is SQVTM, CDR2 ANQGSEA, per germline. The CDR3 totals 11 residues. Trimming stripped 7 bases from V and 4 bases from J, with 7 bases between. The CDR3 DNA reads TGCAGCGCCACAGATAATGAAAAACTGTTTTTT. Protein product: CSATDNEKLFF. Together with reference TRBV29-1 and TRBJ1-4, the CDR3 gives the full variable domain: SAVISQKPSRDICQRGTSLTIQCQVDSQVTMMFWYRQQPGQSLTLIATANQGSEATYESGFVIDKFPISRPNLTFSTLTVSNMSPEDSSIYLCSATDNEKLFFGSGTQLSVL.

The gene calls are TRBV6-1 and TRBJ2-3; 11 bases agree with TRBD2. Germline-derived CDR1 and CDR2 are MNHNS and SASEGT. Losses at the gene ends were 2 bases for V and 2 bases for J; bases not matched to a gene: 3. The CDR3 is 16 residues long. The CDR3: CASSELTSGDTDTQYF. Written as DNA, the CDR3 is TGTGCCAGCAGTGAATTGACTAGCGGGGACACAGATACGCAGTATTTT.